This T cell receptor (beta chain) was identified in a study of technical replicates of blood from a few donors. The table came from immunoSEQ multiplex PCR; TCRdb's copy has only in-frame clones and leaves some out. The sample shows more than 90,000 clones, approximately 96% of them seen only once. The CDR3 spans 13 residues. Trimming took 8 bases from V and 7 from J; bases not matched to a gene: 6. CDR1 and CDR2 (germline): LNHDA, SQIVND (reference sequence). The chain has TRBV19 and TRBJ1-5; 9 bases agree with TRBD1. The source is a human donor in good health. Sample: T cells isolated from PBMCs. The CDR3 sequence is CASGGQGEQPQHF. The CDR3 nucleotides are TGTGCCAGTGGGGGACAGGGCGAACAGCCCCAGCATTTT.